Listed below are T cell receptor beta chains from one sample, sequenced in a study of human T cells and chemical hapten exposure. One entry per CDR3 protein results from TCRdb running MiXCR on the RACE reads. Of 35,000 to 50,000 distinct CDR3 sequences listed, 8.5% to 10% were seen once; the top ten hold more than 13%. The sample was whole blood, taken in connection with sensitization to the hapten diphenylcyclopropenone (DPC). These receptors were taken from a woman under 40 with alopecia areata. Some clones in this sample may be carry-over from other donors' samples. Each CDR3 is given with its conserved first and last residue. The order of the fields is clone size, V gene, D gene, J gene, CDR3 DNA, CDR3 protein. The D gene is left open where the match is weak. For some rows the clone size is stated as once, few or many, or as a class when expanded; others skip it.

.	TRBV28	.	TRBJ1-2	TGTGCCAGCAGGCGCGCTAACTATGGCTACACCTTC	CASRRANYGYTF
few	TRBV9	.	TRBJ2-2	TGTGCCAGCAGCGTAGGGCCAGGAGAGAACACCGGGGAGCTGTTTTTT	CASSVGPGENTGELFF
.	TRBV19	.	TRBJ2-3	TGTGCCAGTAGCAACCCTCACAGCGATGTCACAGATACGCAGTATTTT	CASSNPHSDVTDTQYF
many	TRBV29-1	TRBD1	TRBJ2-7	TGCAGCGTTGGGGCAGGGGGATTGGACGAGCAGTACTTC	CSVGAGGLDEQYF
once	TRBV15	.	TRBJ2-7	TGTGCCACCAGCAGAGATAGAAACAGTTTCTACGAGCAGTACTTC	CATSRDRNSFYEQYF
many	TRBV20-1	.	TRBJ2-1	TGCAGTGCTAGATTAGAGCGGTCCCCCAATGAGCAGTTCTTC	CSARLERSPNEQFF
few	TRBV20-1	TRBD1	TRBJ2-1	TGCAGTGCTAGAGCGGGACAGAAAATCAATGAGCAGTTCTTC	CSARAGQKINEQFF
.	TRBV30	.	TRBJ1-1	TGTGCCTGGACTGGGGGGGACACTGAAGCTTTCTTT	CAWTGGDTEAFF
few	TRBV7-2	TRBD2	TRBJ2-2	TGTGCCAGCAGCTTAGCTCCGGCGGGGGGCAGCACCGGGGAGCTGTTTTTT	CASSLAPAGGSTGELFF
few	TRBV6-2/TRBV6-3	.	TRBJ1-2	TGTGCCAGCAGTTACCGGAGGGACTATGGCTACACCTTC	CASSYRRDYGYTF
few	TRBV15	TRBD1	TRBJ2-1	TGTGCCACCAGCAGAACCAAGGGACAGGGTAATGATGAGCAGTTCTTC	CATSRTKGQGNDEQFF
few	TRBV7-6	TRBD2	TRBJ2-3	TGTGCCAGCAGCTCAAGACAAGGACTAGCTCAGGCAGATACGCAGTATTTT	CASSSRQGLAQADTQYF
.	TRBV28	TRBD1	TRBJ1-4	TGTGCCAGCAGCCCATCGACCGGGACAGGGGATGAAAAACTGTTTTTT	CASSPSTGTGDEKLFF
few	TRBV27	.	TRBJ2-1	TGTGCCAGCAGAACGGGGAAAGGGTGGCAGTTCTTC	CASRTGKGWQFF
many	TRBV3-1	.	TRBJ2-7	TGTGCCAGCAGCCAAGAATGGCAGTCTGCCTACGAGCAGTACTTC	CASSQEWQSAYEQYF
.	TRBV5-1	TRBD1	TRBJ1-6	TGCGCCAGCAGTCAGGACAGGAGCTCCTATAATTCACCCCTCCACTTT	CASSQDRSSYNSPLHF
many	TRBV12-3/TRBV12-4	TRBD1	TRBJ2-7	TGTGCCAGCACTACCGGGACAGGGCCCTACGAGCAGTACTTC	CASTTGTGPYEQYF
many	TRBV6-5	TRBD1	TRBJ2-1	TGTGCCAGCACTCTCGGACAGGGGGTTAATGAGCAGTTCTTC	CASTLGQGVNEQFF
few	TRBV7-3	.	TRBJ2-3	TGTGCCAGCAGCCCCGATTTTACGGATACGCAGTATTTT	CASSPDFTDTQYF
many	TRBV20-1	TRBD1	TRBJ2-7	TGCAGTGCTACATCGGACAGGGGCGAGCAGTACTTC	CSATSDRGEQYF
few	TRBV15	.	TRBJ2-1	TGTGCCACCAGCAGATCGGCGGGGACCTACAATGAGCAGTTCTTC	CATSRSAGTYNEQFF
.	TRBV6-1	TRBD1	TRBJ2-2	TGTGCCAGCACGAAGGGGGCACATACTTTAACCGGGGAGCTGTTTTTT	CASTKGAHTLTGELFF
few	TRBV29-1	TRBD1	TRBJ2-7	TGCAGCGTTGGGGACAGGCTCGGCCTCGAGCAGTACTTC	CSVGDRLGLEQYF
few	TRBV12-3/TRBV12-4	TRBD2	TRBJ2-3	TGTGCCAGCAGTCCTGGGACTAGCGGGGGGCCTGGAGATACGCAGTATTTT	CASSPGTSGGPGDTQYF